This T cell receptor beta chain was identified during a study of blood T cells in healthy people across ages. With 1 base removed from V and 8 bases from J, the gap between germline ends came to 12 bases. Germline values: CDR1 LGHNA, CDR2 YSLEER. The length of the CDR3 is 15 residues. This clonotype occurred many times. Primers used in a second PCR of roughly 7 to 12 cycles were a sample-barcoded 5' primer and a J-beta primer mix. TCRdb reprocessed the 5' RACE reads via MiXCR and lists one record per CDR3 protein. The profile covers 850,000 or so distinct CDR3 sequences, with 29% appearing a single time and around 15% taken by the ten largest. Total RNA amounts of at least 5 micrograms were extracted per sample.

The receptor comes from a woman over 75 in good health. The specimen sequenced was blood. This chain connects TRBV4-3 to TRBJ2-6; D is possibly TRBD1 (6 bases). The CDR3: CASSQGVRGSNVLTF. The DNA for the CDR3 is TGCGCCAGCAGCCAAGGAGTCAGGGGATCCAACGTCCTGACTTTC.